This is a list of T cell receptor beta chains from one sample in a study of regulatory T cells in long-lasting Graves disease. TCRdb recomputed calls from the multiplex PCR reads with MiXCR, one row per CDR3 protein. Here the sample spans approximately 400,000 distinct CDR3 sequences, roughly 15% being singletons. These data are also associated with another study on T cells in Graves' hyperthyroidism and ophthalmopathy.

Sequencing used peripheral blood mononuclear cells (PBMCs), obtained at new diagnosis, from a patient treated with antithyroid drugs. The source is a woman in her 40s with Graves disease. Both conserved end residues are part of each CDR3. D genes are given only for firm matches. Only part of the rows carry a size: once, few, many, or a class if the clone is expanded.

TRBV11-2,NA,many,TRBJ2-7,TGTGCCAGCGGCCGATACAAGCAGTACTTC,CASGRYKQYF
TRBV18,TRBD1,NA,TRBJ1-5,TGTGCCAGCTCACCAGACTTCACAGGGGGCGCCGATAGCAATCAGCCCCAGCATTTT,CASSPDFTGGADSNQPQHF
TRBV7-9,NA,NA,TRBJ1-2,TGTGCCAGCAGCCCTGGAGGGGCTGTTAACTATGGCTACACCTTC,CASSPGGAVNYGYTF
TRBV11-3,TRBD2,NA,TRBJ2-1,TGTGCCAGCAGCCTGACTAGCGGGAGCGCCCTCGGCAATGAGCAGTTCTTC,CASSLTSGSALGNEQFF
TRBV28,TRBD1,many,TRBJ2-1,TGTGCCAGCAGTTCCACCCATCCGGGACAGCTAATGATCAATGAGCAGTTCTTC,CASSSTHPGQLMINEQFF
TRBV18,NA,many,TRBJ2-1,TGTGCCAGCTCATCGGACTACTCCCTCTACAATGAGCAGTTCTTC,CASSSDYSLYNEQFF
TRBV20-1,NA,NA,TRBJ2-5,TGCAGTGCTAGTCTTCCTGTAGCGGAAGAGACCCAGTACTTC,CSASLPVAEETQYF
TRBV30,NA,NA,TRBJ2-2,TGTGCCTGGAGTGTACATCAGTCAGGGACCCACACCGGGGAGCTGTTTTTT,CAWSVHQSGTHTGELFF
TRBV12-3/TRBV12-4,NA,many,TRBJ2-2,TGTGCCAGCGCCGCAGCAGGGGGGTACTTCGGGGAGCTGTTTTTT,CASAAAGGYFGELFF
TRBV20-1,NA,many,TRBJ2-4,TGCAGTGCTAGAGGACTAGTGGAAAACATTCAGTACTTC,CSARGLVENIQYF
TRBV5-1,NA,NA,TRBJ2-5,TGCGCCAGCAGCACCACTACCGCGGGCGTAGAGACCCAGTACTTC,CASSTTTAGVETQYF
TRBV28,NA,few,TRBJ2-2,TGTGCCAGCAGTTTACAGTTCTCGTACACCGGGGAGCTGTTTTTT,CASSLQFSYTGELFF
TRBV6-5,TRBD1,NA,TRBJ2-5,TGTGCCAGCAGTTACTCGGACAGGGAGGAACAAGAGACCCAGTACTTC,CASSYSDREEQETQYF
TRBV12-5,NA,many,TRBJ1-1,TGTGCTAGTGCCGGGGAGTCGCACACTGAAGCTTTCTTT,CASAGESHTEAFF
TRBV6-9,NA,NA,TRBJ2-2,TGTGCCAGCAGTTATCAGGGAGGGAACACCGGGGAGCTGTTTTTT,CASSYQGGNTGELFF
TRBV20-1,NA,NA,TRBJ1-5,TGCAGTGCACGTCCAGGGAACGTGGGCAATCAGCCCCAGCATTTT,CSARPGNVGNQPQHF
TRBV9,TRBD2,few,TRBJ2-1,TGTGCCAGCAGCGTAGATGCGGGAGGGACCTACAATGAGCAGTTCTTC,CASSVDAGGTYNEQFF
TRBV27,NA,NA,TRBJ2-6,TGTGCCAGCAGTTTAATGGCTGGGGCCAACGTCCTGACTTTC,CASSLMAGANVLTF
TRBV11-2,TRBD2,NA,TRBJ2-7,TGTGCCAGCACCCCGGGACTAGCTGCGGATGGTGAGCAGTACTTC,CASTPGLAADGEQYF
TRBV6-1,TRBD2,few,TRBJ2-7,TGTGCCAGCATTCCCATTTGGGGACTAGCGGGAGAAAGAGGAGAGCAGTACTTC,CASIPIWGLAGERGEQYF
TRBV24-1,TRBD1,many,TRBJ2-7,TGTGCCACCAGTCCGACAGGGTCCTACGAGCAGTACTTC,CATSPTGSYEQYF
TRBV10-2,TRBD2,many,TRBJ2-5,TGCGCCACGGGGGGGATACAAGAGACCCAGTACTTC,CATGGIQETQYF
TRBV24-1,NA,NA,TRBJ2-2,TGTGCCACCAGTGATTTGGGCACCGGGGAGCTGTTTTTT,CATSDLGTGELFF